The next 10 T cell receptor beta chains were all read from a single sample in a study of shared clonotypes between healthy human individuals. The assay was immunoSEQ multiplex PCR, and TCRdb's table has in-frame clones only and misses some. Of millions of clones detected, around 90% appear once; the ten largest clones hold over 0.12%. The material sequenced was naive CD4+ T cells sorted from blood. The subset is: CD45RA+ positively selected. These receptors were obtained from a man younger than 35 in good health.

This clone was found once. V gene TRBV7-2 combines with J gene TRBJ2-7; no reliable D call. CDR1 is SGHTA and CDR2 is FQGNSA in the germline V gene. The CDR3 loop spans 13 amino acids. The V and J ends lost 2 bases and 1 base respectively, with 6 bases between them. CDR3 coding DNA: TGTGCCAGCAGCTTACACGCTTCCTACGAGCAGTACTTC. Its translation is CASSLHASYEQYF.

As for this clone: One end of the junction fails to match germline, which may point to a read error. The chain couples TRBV5-1 to TRBJ2-1; 7 bases are a match to TRBD2. CDR3 length: 14 residues. The germline V gene encodes CDR1 SGHRS and CDR2 YFSETQ. The CDR3 DNA reads TGCGCCAGCCTCACCTGGGGGGGTACCAATCAGCAGTTCTTC. Translating gives CASLTWGGTNQQFF.

Notes on this clone: Other DNA sequences within the sample encode an identical CDR3. The V call is TRBV5-1, the J call TRBJ2-5; the D is unclear. CDR1 is SGHRS and CDR2 is YFSETQ in the germline V gene. This CDR3 comprises 13 residues. Between the trimmed V and J ends, which lost 0 bases and 5 bases, there was a span of 8 bases. In DNA form, the CDR3 reads TGCGCCAGCAGCTTGGGGGCAGGTGAGACCCAGTACTTC. Protein: CASSLGAGETQYF.

This rearrangement joins TRBV19 to TRBJ2-7; 9 bases map to TRBD2. The CDR3 is 16 residues long. Trimming at V came to 0 bases and at J to 5 bases, leaving 8 bases not matched to a gene. CDR1 LNHDA and CDR2 SQIVND come from the germline V gene (reference sequence). In DNA, the CDR3 is TGTGCCAGTAGTATAGAGATAGCGGGAGCCGTGAACGAGCAGTACTTC. This codes for CASSIEIAGAVNEQYF.

As for this clone: The limits of the CDR3 on the DNA are not certain, so only TCRdb's listed CDR3 is given. The chain combines TRBV11-2 with TRBJ1-3. The CDR3 adds up to 17 amino acids, both ends counted. Germline-derived CDR1 and CDR2 are SGHAT and FQNNGV. The CDR3 loop is CASSLRAGTHSGNTIYF.

In its sample, this clone was seen a few times. The sample carries other DNA sequences with the same CDR3. The rearrangement links TRBV9 to TRBJ1-3; D not certain. The germline CDR1 and CDR2 sequences are SGDLS and YYNGEE. This CDR3 has 15 amino acids. V dropped 2 bases and J dropped 0 bases, with 9 bases sitting between them. The DNA for the CDR3 is TGTGCCAGCAGCGTGGACGGTAGCTCTGGAAACACCATATATTTT. Translating gives CASSVDGSSGNTIYF. Looking up the rest from reference TRBV9 and TRBJ1-3 gives the full variable domain: DSGVTQTPKHLITATGQRVTLRCSPRSGDLSVYWYQQSLDQGLQFLIQYYNGEERAKGNILERFSAQQFPDLHSELNLSSLELGDSALYFCASSVDGSSGNTIYFGEGSWLTVV.

The chain combines TRBV18 with TRBJ1-2; D uncertain. V lost 2 bases, J lost 2 bases, and 9 bases lay in between. Germline-derived CDR1 and CDR2 are KGHSH and LQKENI. The CDR3 sequence is 14 residues long. Here the CDR3 DNA reads TGTGCCAGCTCACCAACCCGGCAAAACTATGGCTACACCTTC. Encoded protein: CASSPTRQNYGYTF. The complete variable domain, with remaining parts taken from reference TRBV18 and TRBJ1-2, reads NAGVMQNPRHLVRRRGQEARLRCSPMKGHSHVYWYRQLPEEGLKFMVYLQKENIIDESGMPKERFSAEFPKEGPSILRIQQVVRGDSAAYFCASSPTRQNYGYTFGSGTRLTVV.

CDR3 nucleotide sequence: TGTGCCAGTAGTATCTCCTCGGGACTAGCCCTCAATGAGCAGTTCTTC. This translates into CASSISSGLALNEQFF. This chain uses TRBV19 with TRBJ2-1; 9 bases agree with TRBD2. The CDR3 length is 16 residues. The junction had 9 bases not matched to a gene; V was cut back by 3 bases and J by 6 bases. Germline V CDR1 and CDR2: LNHDA, SQIVND (reference sequence).

This chain connects TRBV30 to TRBJ2-3; the D is unclear. The CDR3 loop spans 13 amino acids. Germline assignment: CDR1 GTSNPN and CDR2 SVGIG (reference sequence). V was clipped by 3 bases and J by 1 base, with 8 bases between them. This CDR3 is CAWSLVGTDTQYF. CDR3 sequence (DNA): TGTGCCTGGAGCTTGGTGGGCACAGATACGCAGTATTTT.

The chain employs TRBV7-2 and TRBJ2-5; D is perhaps TRBD2 (6 bases). The CDR3 totals 15 residues. The germline CDR1 and CDR2 sequences are SGHTA and FQGNSA. V was pared by 3 bases and J by 2 bases, with 13 bases between. In DNA form, the CDR3 reads TGTGCCAGCAGCTTCCCTTTAGCGGCTCAAGAGACCCAGTACTTC. This sequence encodes CASSFPLAAQETQYF.